One T cell receptor (beta chain) is described in this entry. Its antigen is not identified. These data belong to a study of T-cell memory formation after mild COVID-19. The overall study: Most TCR clusters belonged to a single donor. General study points: Clones that contracted clustered mainly in CM and EM if CD4+ and in EMRA if CD8+.

Trimming removed 5 bases from V and 1 base from J; junction bases left unmatched: 3. Germline assignment: CDR1 KGHSH and CDR2 LQKENI. This CDR3 contains 15 residues. Researchers used 5'RACE with constant-segment primers to make TCR alpha and TCR beta cDNA libraries that carry sample barcodes and UMIs. TCRdb redid the calling of the 5' RACE reads with MiXCR, one entry per CDR3 protein. Of some 450,000 distinct CDR3 sequences detected, about a sixth appear once; the ten largest clones hold about a fifth. This clonotype originated in a man younger than 30 who had mild COVID-19 (a few samples of this study predate the infection). Cell type and time point are not known. Sequenced input: PBMCs or a T cell subset sorted from them (not recorded which). This rearrangement joins TRBV18 to TRBJ2-1, with 9 bases matching TRBD2. Here the CDR3 reads CASSFAGGSYNEQFF. CDR3 sequence (DNA): TGTGCCAGCTCATTCGCGGGGGGGTCCTACAATGAGCAGTTCTTC.